A single sample is the source of the 18 T cell receptor beta chains below, sequenced in a study of T cell changes during pregnancy in multiple sclerosis. Sequencing used immunoSEQ multiplex PCR; TCRdb keeps in-frame clones, though not all of them. The table records 39,000 or so clones, approximately 92% of them present only once. The specimen was CD8+ T cells from peripheral blood mononuclear cells, collected after pregnancy. These receptors were collected from a female donor with multiple sclerosis, enrolled in a pregnancy study.

The chain is built from TRBV9 and TRBJ2-1; D might be TRBD2 (6 bases). Trimming removed 3 bases at V and 0 bases at J, with 10 bases between. CDR3 length equals 15 residues. Germline V gene data show CDR1 as SGDLS and CDR2 as YYNGEE. CDR3 loop: CASSAGGRSYNEQFF. The CDR3 DNA is TGTGCCAGCAGCGCCGGAGGGCGCTCCTACAATGAGCAGTTCTTC.

The V and J genes are TRBV2 and TRBJ2-3; no firm D call. The length of the CDR3 is 14 residues. Germline CDR1 and CDR2: SNHLY and FYNNEI. Trimming cost V 8 bases and J 4 bases, with 16 bases left between them. Written as DNA, the CDR3 is TGTGCCAGCGGTCAGGTTTTGAGAGCAGATACGCAGTATTTT. This gives the protein CASGQVLRADTQYF.

The chain links TRBV9 to TRBJ1-2, with D unresolved. The ends were cut back, 3 bases at V and 4 bases at J, with 10 bases in the middle. The CDR3 extends over 13 amino acids. CDR1 is SGDLS, CDR2 YYNGEE, per germline. The CDR3 DNA is TGTGCCAGCAGCGGTTCGAGCTCCTATGGCTACACCTTC. Translating gives CASSGSSSYGYTF.

This rearrangement joins TRBV5-1 to TRBJ2-6; tentatively, D is TRBD1 (6 bases). With 7 bases removed from V and 0 bases from J, the gap between germline ends came to 14 bases. Per the germline V gene, CDR1 is SGHRS and CDR2 is YFSETQ. The CDR3 length is 16 residues. For the CDR3, the DNA is TGCGCCAGCGGACAGAGATCACTCTCTGGGGCCAACGTCCTGACTTTC. Protein sequence: CASGQRSLSGANVLTF.

This rearrangement joins TRBV27 to TRBJ2-1; 8 nucleotides line up with TRBD1. CDR3 length: 15 residues. V gave up 5 bases and J gave up 2 bases; unmatched junction bases: 5. CDR1 is MNHEY, CDR2 SMNVEV, per germline (reference sequence). The CDR3 sequence is CASSPGQGTYNEQFF. CDR3 sequence (DNA): TGTGCCAGCAGTCCCGGACAGGGCACCTACAATGAGCAGTTCTTC.

The DNA for the CDR3 is TGCGCCAGCAGCCTTAGACAGGGTAACTATGGCTACACCTTC. This codes for CASSLRQGNYGYTF. The chain carries TRBV4-1 and TRBJ1-2, with 7 bases that match TRBD1. The V and J ends lost 4 bases and 1 base, in that order; junction bases with no gene match: 3. The CDR3 sequence is 14 residues long. Germline V gene lookup returns CDR1 MGHRA and CDR2 YSYEKL.

The genes are TRBV9 and TRBJ2-7, with TRBD2 as a possible D gene (5 bases). The CDR3 runs 13 residues. V lost 4 bases to trimming and J lost 6 bases, with 14 bases between them. Per germline, CDR1 SGDLS and CDR2 YYNGEE. DNA of the CDR3: TGTGCCAGCAGCCCTGGAGGCGCAGGCGAGCAGTACTTC. Its translation: CASSPGGAGEQYF.

CDR3 region: CASSLSLGDRFYEQYF. Here the CDR3 DNA reads TGTGCCAGCAGTTTATCGTTGGGTGACAGATTTTACGAGCAGTACTTC. The genes are TRBV27 and TRBJ2-7, with D perhaps TRBD1 (5 bases). With 0 bases removed from V and 4 bases from J, the gap between germline ends came to 16 bases. Germline assignment: CDR1 MNHEY and CDR2 SMNVEV (reference sequence). The CDR3 is 16 residues long.

This chain joins TRBV7-6 and TRBJ1-4; possible D gene TRBD1, 6 bases. The CDR3 has 15 amino acids. Looked up from germline, CDR1 is SGHVS and CDR2 is FNYEAQ. V was trimmed by 5 bases and J by 6 bases, leaving 16 bases between them. CDR3 sequence reads: CASSNTGLGDEKLFF. The DNA of the CDR3 is TGTGCCAGCAGCAACACAGGGTTGGGGGATGAAAAACTGTTTTTT.

The V and J genes are TRBV30 and TRBJ1-6, with D possibly matching TRBD1 (6 bases). The CDR3 totals 12 residues. V lost 6 bases and J lost 8, with 11 bases in between. Per the germline V gene, CDR1 is GTSNPN and CDR2 is SVGIG (reference sequence). The CDR3 region has the DNA TGTGCCTGCAGTAAGGGGGATTCACCCCTCCACTTT. Its protein product is CACSKGDSPLHF. Drawing the rest from reference TRBV30 and TRBJ1-6, the complete variable domain is SQTIHQWPATLVQPVGSPLSLECTVEGTSNPNLYWYRQAAGRGLQLLFYSVGIGQISSEVPQNLSASRPQDRQFILSSKKLLLSDSGFYLCACSKGDSPLHFGNGTRLTVT.

The chain combines TRBV9 with TRBJ2-1; weak D call: TRBD1 (6 bases). Germline CDR1 is SGDLS and CDR2 is YYNGEE. Trimming pared 3 bases from V and 5 bases from J, leaving 15 bases between. The CDR3 is made up of 15 amino acids. The CDR3 DNA is TGTGCCAGCAGCGCTAGGACAGCGCCCAACAATGAGCAGTTCTTC. Translating it yields CASSARTAPNNEQFF.

This rearrangement joins TRBV6-5 to TRBJ2-3; TRBD1 might be the D (6 bases). Germline values: CDR1 MNHEY, CDR2 SVGAGI. This CDR3 is built from 12 residues. Trimming pared 7 bases from V and 7 bases from J, leaving 12 bases between. CDR3 sequence reads: CASTSGVNTQYF. As DNA, the CDR3 is TGTGCCAGCACGTCAGGGGTAAATACGCAGTATTTT.

The CDR3 nucleotides are TGCGCCAGCAGCATGCGGGATTCCAGCTCCTACAATGAGCAGTTCTTC. Amino acid sequence: CASSMRDSSSYNEQFF. This rearrangement joins TRBV5-1 to TRBJ2-1; D possibly corresponds to TRBD2 (6 bases). Looked up from germline, CDR1 is SGHRS and CDR2 is YFSETQ. The CDR3 length is 16 residues. The ends were cut back, 4 bases at V and 0 bases at J, with 14 bases in the middle.

The J gene is TRBJ2-7, the V gene TRBV27; 8 positions match TRBD2. Per the germline V gene, CDR1 is MNHEY and CDR2 is SMNVEV (reference sequence). CDR3 length: 15 amino acids. V was pared by 7 bases and J by 4 bases, with 12 bases of the junction left unmatched. CDR3 DNA: TGTGCCAGCAAAAGGGGCGGGGGGAGGCAGTACGAGCAGTACTTC. It is translated as CASKRGGGRQYEQYF.

The chain combines TRBV13 with TRBJ2-3, with 10 positions matching TRBD2. CDR1 is PRHDT, CDR2 FYEKMQ, per germline (reference sequence). Trimming removed 5 bases from V and 3 bases from J; junction bases left unmatched: 11. This CDR3 is 17 amino acids long. The CDR3 region is CASSPILAGEPTDTQYF. CDR3 coding DNA: TGTGCCAGCAGCCCTATTCTAGCGGGGGAACCTACAGATACGCAGTATTTT. Based on the CDR3 plus reference TRBV13 and TRBJ2-3, the full variable domain is AAGVIQSPRHLIKEKRETATLKCYPIPRHDTVYWYQQGPGQDPQFLISFYEKMQSDKGSIPDRFSAQQFSDYHSELNMSSLELGDSALYFCASSPILAGEPTDTQYFGPGTRLTVL.

The chain uses TRBV27 and TRBJ2-7, with TRBD1 matching 7 bases. The CDR3 is 14 amino acids. Germline CDR1 reads MNHEY; CDR2 reads SMNVEV (reference sequence). V gave up 5 bases and J gave up 3 bases; unmatched junction bases: 7. The CDR3 coding sequence is TGTGCCAGCAGTAGGGGACAGACTTTCTACGAGCAGTACTTC. This encodes CASSRGQTFYEQYF.

The CDR3 sequence: CASSLGQREQYF. The CDR3 DNA reads TGTGCCAGCAGCTTAGGACAGAGGGAGCAGTACTTC. The chain carries TRBV7-9 and TRBJ2-7, with D tentatively TRBD1 (5 bases). V gave up 1 base and J gave up 7 bases, with 8 bases separating them. The length of the CDR3 is 12 residues. Per the germline V gene, CDR1 is SEHNR and CDR2 is FQNEAQ (reference sequence).

This chain uses TRBV7-6 with TRBJ2-1; TRBD2 aligns across 9 bases. J lost 6 bases, V lost 5 bases, and 11 bases had no gene match. Germline CDR1 SGHVS, CDR2 FNYEAQ. The CDR3 is 16 amino acids. The CDR3 sequence: CASSPPGGRALNEQFF. CDR3 DNA: TGTGCCAGCAGCCCCCCCGGCGGGAGGGCCCTCAATGAGCAGTTCTTC.